Listed below are T cell receptor beta chains from one sample, sequenced in a study of shared clonotypes between healthy human individuals. TCRdb's copy holds only in-frame clones and misses some; the assay was immunoSEQ multiplex PCR. Among about 730,000 clones listed, 72% were seen once. The sequenced sample was memory CD4+ T cells sorted from blood. The receptors were sampled from a woman in her thirties in good health. Each CDR3 is given with its conserved first and last residue. Each record gives: D gene, J gene, V gene, clone size, CDR3 protein, CDR3 DNA. The D gene is left open where the match is weak. Size is omitted from some rows. Given values are once, few, many or a class for expanded clones.

-	TRBJ1-2	TRBV5-1	-	CASSLDGGLDYGYTF	TGCGCCAGCAGCTTAGACGGTGGGCTGGACTATGGCTACACCTTC
-	TRBJ1-5	TRBV6-5	few	CASSTRDQPQHF	TGTGCCAGCAGTACCCGAGATCAGCCCCAGCATTTT
TRBD2	TRBJ2-3	TRBV28	once	CASNGLREGPGTDTQYF	TGTGCCAGCAATGGTTTGCGGGAGGGCCCGGGCACAGATACGCAGTATTTT
TRBD2	TRBJ2-1	TRBV5-1	-	CASSPLAGVGNEQFF	TGCGCCAGCAGCCCTCTAGCGGGAGTGGGCAATGAGCAGTTCTTC
TRBD1	TRBJ1-1	TRBV19	-	CASSRDRGRTEAFF	TGTGCCAGTAGTAGGGACAGGGGGCGGACTGAAGCTTTCTTT
-	TRBJ2-5	TRBV6-6	-	CASSVGETQYF	TGTGCCAGCAGTGTCGGAGAGACCCAGTACTTC
-	TRBJ2-1	TRBV10-3	-	CAISGSGDYNEQFF	TGTGCCATCAGTGGTAGCGGAGATTACAATGAGCAGTTCTTC
-	TRBJ2-7	TRBV5-6	-	CASSRALGTALGEQYF	TGTGCCAGCAGCAGAGCCCTTGGGACTGCTTTGGGTGAGCAGTACTTC
-	TRBJ1-2	TRBV4-2	-	CASSRGNRVREGYTF	TGTGCCAGCAGCCGAGGGAACAGGGTCCGCGAGGGCTACACCTTC
TRBD2	TRBJ2-3	TRBV4-1	-	CASSQRLAELNTDTQYF	TGCGCCAGCAGCCAACGACTAGCGGAGCTCAACACAGATACGCAGTATTTT
TRBD2	TRBJ2-7	TRBV28	-	CASSKVAGNYEQYF	TGTGCCAGCAGCAAGGTAGCGGGGAATTACGAGCAGTACTTC